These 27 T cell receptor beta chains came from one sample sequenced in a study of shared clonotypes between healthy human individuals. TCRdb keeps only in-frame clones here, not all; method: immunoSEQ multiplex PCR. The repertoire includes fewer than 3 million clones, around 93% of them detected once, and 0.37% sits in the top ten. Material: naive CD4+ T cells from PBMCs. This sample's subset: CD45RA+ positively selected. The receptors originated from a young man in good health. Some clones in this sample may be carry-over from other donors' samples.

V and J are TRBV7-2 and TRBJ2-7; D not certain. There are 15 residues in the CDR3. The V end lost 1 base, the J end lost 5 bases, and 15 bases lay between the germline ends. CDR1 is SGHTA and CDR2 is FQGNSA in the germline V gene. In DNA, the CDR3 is TGTGCCAGCAGCTTAGGAGTACAGCGCGTCCACGAGCAGTACTTC. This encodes CASSLGVQRVHEQYF.

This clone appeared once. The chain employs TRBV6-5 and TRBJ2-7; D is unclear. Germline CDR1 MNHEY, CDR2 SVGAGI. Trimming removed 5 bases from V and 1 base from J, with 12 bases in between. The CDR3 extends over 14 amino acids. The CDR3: CASSPVDQSYEQYF. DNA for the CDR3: TGTGCCAGCAGTCCAGTCGACCAATCCTACGAGCAGTACTTC.

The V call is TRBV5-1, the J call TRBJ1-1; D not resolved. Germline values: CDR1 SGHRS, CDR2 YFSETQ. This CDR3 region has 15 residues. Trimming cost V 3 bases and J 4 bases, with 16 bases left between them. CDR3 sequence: CASSSGRTVGTEAFF. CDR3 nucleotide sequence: TGCGCCAGCAGCTCTGGGAGAACGGTGGGCACTGAAGCTTTCTTT.

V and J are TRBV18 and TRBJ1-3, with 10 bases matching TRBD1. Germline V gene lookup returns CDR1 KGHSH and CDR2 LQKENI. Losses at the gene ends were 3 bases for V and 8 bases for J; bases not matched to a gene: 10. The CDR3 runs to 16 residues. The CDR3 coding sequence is TGTGCCAGCTCACCTCTCGGGACAGGGGCGAGAGACACCATATATTTT. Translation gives CASSPLGTGARDTIYF.

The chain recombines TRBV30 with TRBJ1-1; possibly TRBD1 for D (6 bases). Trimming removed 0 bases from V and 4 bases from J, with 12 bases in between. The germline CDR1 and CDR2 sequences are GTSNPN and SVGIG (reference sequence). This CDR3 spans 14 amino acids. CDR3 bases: TGTGCCTGGAGTGTACGGGGGGCCGGCACTGAAGCTTTCTTT. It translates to CAWSVRGAGTEAFF. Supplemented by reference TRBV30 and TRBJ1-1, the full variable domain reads SQTIHQWPATLVQPVGSPLSLECTVEGTSNPNLYWYRQAAGRGLQLLFYSVGIGQISSEVPQNLSASRPQDRQFILSSKKLLLSDSGFYLCAWSVRGAGTEAFFGQGTRLTVV.

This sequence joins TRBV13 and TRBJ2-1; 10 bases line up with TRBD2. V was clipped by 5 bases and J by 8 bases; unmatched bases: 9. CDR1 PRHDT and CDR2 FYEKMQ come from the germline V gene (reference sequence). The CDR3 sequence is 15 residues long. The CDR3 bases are TGTGCCAGCAGCATCAGACTAGCGGGTCCGGATGAGCAGTTCTTC. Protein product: CASSIRLAGPDEQFF.

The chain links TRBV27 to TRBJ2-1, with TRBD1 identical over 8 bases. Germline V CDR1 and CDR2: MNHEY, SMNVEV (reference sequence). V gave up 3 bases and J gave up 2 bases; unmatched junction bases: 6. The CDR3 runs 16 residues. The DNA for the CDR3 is TGTGCCAGCAGTTTCAGAAGGACAGGGCCCTACAATGAGCAGTTCTTC. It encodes CASSFRRTGPYNEQFF.

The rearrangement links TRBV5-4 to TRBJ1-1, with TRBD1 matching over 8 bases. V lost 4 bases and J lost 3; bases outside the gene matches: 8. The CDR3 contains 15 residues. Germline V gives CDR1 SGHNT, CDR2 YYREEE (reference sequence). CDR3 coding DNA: TGTGCCAGCAGCATTAGGACAGGGTCCTACACTGAAGCTTTCTTT. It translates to CASSIRTGSYTEAFF.

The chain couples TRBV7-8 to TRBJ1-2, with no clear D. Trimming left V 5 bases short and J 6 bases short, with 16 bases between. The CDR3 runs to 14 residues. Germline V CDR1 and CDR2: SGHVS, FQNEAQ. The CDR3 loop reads CASSQDRGSHGYTF. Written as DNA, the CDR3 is TGTGCCAGCAGCCAAGACCGGGGAAGCCATGGCTACACCTTC.

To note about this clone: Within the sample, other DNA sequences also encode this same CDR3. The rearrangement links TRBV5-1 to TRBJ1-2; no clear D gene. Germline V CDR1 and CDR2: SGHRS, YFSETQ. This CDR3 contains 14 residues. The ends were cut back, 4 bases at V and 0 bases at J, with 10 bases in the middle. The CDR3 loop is CASSRGSSNYGYTF. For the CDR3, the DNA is TGCGCCAGCAGCCGCGGGAGCTCTAACTATGGCTACACCTTC.

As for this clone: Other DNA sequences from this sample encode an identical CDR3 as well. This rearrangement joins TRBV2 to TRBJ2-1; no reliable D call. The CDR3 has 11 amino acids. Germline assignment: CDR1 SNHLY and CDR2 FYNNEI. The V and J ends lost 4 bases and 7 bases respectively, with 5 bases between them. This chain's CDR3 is CASSVLNEQFF. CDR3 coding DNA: TGTGCCAGCAGTGTCCTGAATGAGCAGTTCTTC.

Written as DNA, the CDR3 is TGTGCCAGCAGCCAAGGCCGGGGGCAAGGCTACACCTTC. This encodes CASSQGRGQGYTF. The gene calls are TRBV4-2 and TRBJ1-2; TRBD1 might be the D (6 bases). There are 13 residues in the CDR3. Trimming removed 1 base at V and 8 bases at J, with 11 bases between. The germline V gene encodes CDR1 LGHNA and CDR2 YNFKEQ.

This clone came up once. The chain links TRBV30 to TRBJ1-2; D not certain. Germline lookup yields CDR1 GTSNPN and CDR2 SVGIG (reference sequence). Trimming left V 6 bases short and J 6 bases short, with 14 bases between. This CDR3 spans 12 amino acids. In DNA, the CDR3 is TGTGCCTGTAATCGGGGATCGGATGGCTACACCTTC. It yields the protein CACNRGSDGYTF.

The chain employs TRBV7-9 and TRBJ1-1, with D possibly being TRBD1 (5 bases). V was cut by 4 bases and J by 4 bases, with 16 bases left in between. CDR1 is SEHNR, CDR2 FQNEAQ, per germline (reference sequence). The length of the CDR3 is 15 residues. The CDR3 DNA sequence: TGTGCCAGCAGCTCGCCGGGGGTGACCGGCACTGAAGCTTTCTTT. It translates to CASSSPGVTGTEAFF.

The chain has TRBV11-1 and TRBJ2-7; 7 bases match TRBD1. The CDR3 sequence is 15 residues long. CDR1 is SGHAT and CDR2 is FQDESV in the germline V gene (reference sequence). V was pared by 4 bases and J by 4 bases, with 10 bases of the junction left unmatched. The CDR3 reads CASSWTPGQNYEQYF. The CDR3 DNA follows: TGTGCCAGCAGCTGGACTCCGGGACAGAATTACGAGCAGTACTTC. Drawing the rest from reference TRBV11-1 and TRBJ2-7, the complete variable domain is EAEVAQSPRYKITEKSQAVAFWCDPISGHATLYWYRQILGQGPELLVQFQDESVVDDSQLPKDRFSAERLKGVDSTLKIQPAELGDSAMYLCASSWTPGQNYEQYFGPGTRLTVT.

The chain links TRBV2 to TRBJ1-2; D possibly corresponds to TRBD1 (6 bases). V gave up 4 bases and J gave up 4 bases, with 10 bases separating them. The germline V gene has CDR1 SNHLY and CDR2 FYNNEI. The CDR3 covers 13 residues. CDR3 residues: CASSGGRTYGYTF. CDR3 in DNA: TGTGCCAGCAGTGGGGGGCGGACCTATGGCTACACCTTC.

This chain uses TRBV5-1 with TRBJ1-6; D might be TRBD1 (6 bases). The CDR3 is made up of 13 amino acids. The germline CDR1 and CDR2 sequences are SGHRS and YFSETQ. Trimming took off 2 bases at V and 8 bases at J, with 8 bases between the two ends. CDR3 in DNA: TGCGCCAGCAGCTTACAGGGATATTCACCCCTCCACTTT. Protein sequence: CASSLQGYSPLHF.

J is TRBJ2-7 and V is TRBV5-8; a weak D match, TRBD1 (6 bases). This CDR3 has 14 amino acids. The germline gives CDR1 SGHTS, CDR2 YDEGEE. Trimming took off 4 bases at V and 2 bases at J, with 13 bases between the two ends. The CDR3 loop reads CASSRRTAPYEQYF. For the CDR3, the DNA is TGTGCCAGCAGCCGCCGGACAGCCCCCTACGAGCAGTACTTC.

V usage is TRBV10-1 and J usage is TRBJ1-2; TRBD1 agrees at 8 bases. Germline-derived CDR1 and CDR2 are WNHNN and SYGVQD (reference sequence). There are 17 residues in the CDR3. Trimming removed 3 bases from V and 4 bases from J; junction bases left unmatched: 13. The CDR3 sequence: CASSEVGQGARGYGYTF. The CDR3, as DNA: TGCGCCAGCAGTGAAGTAGGGCAGGGGGCGCGGGGCTATGGCTACACCTTC.

For the CDR3, the DNA is TGTGCTAGTGGGAGACCGGGACTCCCGCGGAATGAGCAGTTCTTC. It translates to CASGRPGLPRNEQFF. The V gene is TRBV12-5, the J gene TRBJ2-1; possibly TRBD2 for D (6 bases). This CDR3 spans 15 amino acids. The germline V gene encodes CDR1 LGHNT and CDR2 FRNRAP. V was pared by 6 bases and J by 7 bases, with 19 bases between.

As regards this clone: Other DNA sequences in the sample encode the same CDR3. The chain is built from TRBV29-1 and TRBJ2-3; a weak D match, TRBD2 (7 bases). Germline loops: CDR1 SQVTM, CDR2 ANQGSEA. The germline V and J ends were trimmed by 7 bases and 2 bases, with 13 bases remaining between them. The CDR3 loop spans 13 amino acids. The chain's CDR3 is CSGGGVLTDTQYF. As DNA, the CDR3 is TGCAGCGGGGGGGGCGTGCTCACAGATACGCAGTATTTT.

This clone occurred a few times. The CDR3 protein is CASSFRQDYTEAFF. The CDR3, as DNA: TGTGCCAGCAGTTTTCGACAGGACTACACTGAAGCTTTCTTT. This sequence joins TRBV2 and TRBJ1-1; a possible D gene is TRBD1 (6 bases). V lost 5 bases to trimming and J lost 3 bases, with 13 bases between them. The germline V gene encodes CDR1 SNHLY and CDR2 FYNNEI. The CDR3 is made up of 14 amino acids. Filled out from reference TRBV2 and TRBJ1-1, the complete variable domain reads EPEVTQTPSHQVTQMGQEVILRCVPISNHLYFYWYRQILGQKVEFLVSFYNNEISEKSEIFDDQFSVERPDGSNFTLKIRSTKLEDSAMYFCASSFRQDYTEAFFGQGTRLTVV.

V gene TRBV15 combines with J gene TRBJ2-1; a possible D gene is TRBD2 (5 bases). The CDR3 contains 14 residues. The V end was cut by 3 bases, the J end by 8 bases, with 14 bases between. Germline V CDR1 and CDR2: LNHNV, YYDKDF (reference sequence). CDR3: CATSRELVRDEQFF. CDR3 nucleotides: TGTGCCACCAGCAGGGAACTAGTACGCGATGAGCAGTTCTTC.

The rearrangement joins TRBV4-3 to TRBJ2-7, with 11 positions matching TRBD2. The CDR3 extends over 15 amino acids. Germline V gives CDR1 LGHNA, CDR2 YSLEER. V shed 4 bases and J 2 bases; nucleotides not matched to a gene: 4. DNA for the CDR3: TGCGCCAGCAGCCGAGGGACTAGCGGAACCTACGAGCAGTACTTC. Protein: CASSRGTSGTYEQYF.

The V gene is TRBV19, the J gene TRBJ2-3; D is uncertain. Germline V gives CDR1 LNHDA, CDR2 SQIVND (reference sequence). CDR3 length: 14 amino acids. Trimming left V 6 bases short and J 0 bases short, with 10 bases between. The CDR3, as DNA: TGTGCCAGTAGCCCGTCGCGGAGCACAGATACGCAGTATTTT. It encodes CASSPSRSTDTQYF.

The CDR3 DNA reads TGCGCCAGCAGCTACCGGGACAGGGTTGCGGAGACCCAGTACTTC. Protein product: CASSYRDRVAETQYF. V and J are TRBV5-1 and TRBJ2-5; 9 bases agree with TRBD1. Germline V gene lookup returns CDR1 SGHRS and CDR2 YFSETQ. Trimming at V came to 3 bases and at J to 5 bases, leaving 8 bases not matched to a gene. The CDR3 length is 15 residues.

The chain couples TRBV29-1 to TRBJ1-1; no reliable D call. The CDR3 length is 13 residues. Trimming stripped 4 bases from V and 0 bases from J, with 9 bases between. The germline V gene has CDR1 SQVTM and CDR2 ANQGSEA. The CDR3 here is CSVVQVLNTEAFF. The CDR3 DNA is TGCAGCGTTGTTCAGGTACTGAACACTGAAGCTTTCTTT.